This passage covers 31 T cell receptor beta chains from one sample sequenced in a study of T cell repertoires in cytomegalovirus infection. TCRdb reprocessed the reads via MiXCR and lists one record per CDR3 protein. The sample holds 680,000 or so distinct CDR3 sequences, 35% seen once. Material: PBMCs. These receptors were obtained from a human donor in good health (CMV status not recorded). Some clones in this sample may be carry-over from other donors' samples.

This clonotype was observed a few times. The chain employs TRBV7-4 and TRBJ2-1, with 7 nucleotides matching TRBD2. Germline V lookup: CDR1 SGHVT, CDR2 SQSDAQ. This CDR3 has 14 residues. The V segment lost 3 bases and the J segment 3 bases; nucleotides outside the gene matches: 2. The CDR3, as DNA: TGTGCCAGCAGCTTCAGCGGGATCTACAATGAGCAGTTCTTC. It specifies CASSFSGIYNEQFF.

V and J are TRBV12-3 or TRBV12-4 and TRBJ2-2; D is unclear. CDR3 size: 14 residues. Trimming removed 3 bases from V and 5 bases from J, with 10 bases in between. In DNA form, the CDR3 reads TGTGCCAGCAGTTTGTCCGTATGGACCGGGGAGCTGTTTTTT. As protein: CASSLSVWTGELFF.

Here the CDR3 reads CAWMTRDQPQHF. CDR3 bases: TGTGCCTGGATGACGAGGGATCAGCCCCAGCATTTT. V gene TRBV30 combines with J gene TRBJ1-5; D call uncertain. Trimming removed 4 bases at V and 5 bases at J, with 9 bases between. The germline CDR1 and CDR2 sequences are GTSNPN and SVGIG (reference sequence). This CDR3 region has 12 residues.

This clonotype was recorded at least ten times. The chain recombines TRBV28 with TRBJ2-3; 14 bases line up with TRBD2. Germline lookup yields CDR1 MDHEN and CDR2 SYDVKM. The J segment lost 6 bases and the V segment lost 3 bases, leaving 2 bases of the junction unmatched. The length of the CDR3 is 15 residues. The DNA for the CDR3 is TGTGCCAGCAGTTTCGGGACTAGCGGGAGTGATACGCAGTATTTT. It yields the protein CASSFGTSGSDTQYF.

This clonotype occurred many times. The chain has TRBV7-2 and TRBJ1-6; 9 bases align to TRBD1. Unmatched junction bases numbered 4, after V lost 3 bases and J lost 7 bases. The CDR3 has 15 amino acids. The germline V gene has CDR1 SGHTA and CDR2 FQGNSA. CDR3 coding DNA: TGTGCCAGCAGCTTTAAGGGACAGGGAAATTCACCCCTCCACTTT. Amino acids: CASSFKGQGNSPLHF.

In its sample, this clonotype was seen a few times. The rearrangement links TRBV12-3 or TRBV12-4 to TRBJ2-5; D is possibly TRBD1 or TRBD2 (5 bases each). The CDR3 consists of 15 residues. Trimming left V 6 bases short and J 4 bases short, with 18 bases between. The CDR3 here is CASRWDPGGGETQYF. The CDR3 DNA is TGTGCCAGCAGGTGGGACCCCGGAGGAGGAGAGACCCAGTACTTC.

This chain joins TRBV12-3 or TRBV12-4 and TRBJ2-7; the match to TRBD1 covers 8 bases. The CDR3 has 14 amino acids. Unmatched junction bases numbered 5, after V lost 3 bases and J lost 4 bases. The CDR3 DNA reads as TGTGCCAGCAGTTTCAGGACAGGGAGGTACGAGCAGTACTTC. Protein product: CASSFRTGRYEQYF.

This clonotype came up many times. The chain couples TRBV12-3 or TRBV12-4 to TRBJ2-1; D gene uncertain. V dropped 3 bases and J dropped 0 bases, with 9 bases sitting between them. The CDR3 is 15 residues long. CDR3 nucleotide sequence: TGTGCCAGCAGTTTGGGTCGGAGCTCCTACAATGAGCAGTTCTTC. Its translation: CASSLGRSSYNEQFF.

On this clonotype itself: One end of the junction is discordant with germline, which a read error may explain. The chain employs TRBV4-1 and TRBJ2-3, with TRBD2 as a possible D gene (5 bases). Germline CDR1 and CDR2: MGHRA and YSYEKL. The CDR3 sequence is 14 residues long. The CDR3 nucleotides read TGCGCCAGCAGTATTAGCGCTAGCACAGATACGCCGTATTTT. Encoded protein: CASSISASTDTPYF.

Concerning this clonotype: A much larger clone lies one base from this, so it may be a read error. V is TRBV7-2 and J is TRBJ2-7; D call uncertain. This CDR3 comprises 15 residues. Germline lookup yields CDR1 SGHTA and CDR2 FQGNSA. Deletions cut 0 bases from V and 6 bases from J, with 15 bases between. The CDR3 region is CASSLAYPVLGEQYF. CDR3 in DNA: TGTGCCAGCAGCTTAGCGTATCCGGTGTTAGGCGAGCAGTACTTC.

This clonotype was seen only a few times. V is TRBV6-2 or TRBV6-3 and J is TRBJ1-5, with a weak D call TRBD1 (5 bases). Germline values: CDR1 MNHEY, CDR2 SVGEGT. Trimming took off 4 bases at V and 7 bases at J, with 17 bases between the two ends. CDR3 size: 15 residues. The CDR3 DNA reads TGTGCCAGCAGTTCCACGGGGCGCGGGGACCAGCCCCAGCATTTT. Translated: CASSSTGRGDQPQHF.

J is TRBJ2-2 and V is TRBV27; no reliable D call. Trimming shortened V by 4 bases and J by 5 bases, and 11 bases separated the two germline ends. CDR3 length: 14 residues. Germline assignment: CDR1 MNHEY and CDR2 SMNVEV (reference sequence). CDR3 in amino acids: CASSWRLPTGELFF. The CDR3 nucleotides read TGTGCCAGCAGTTGGAGACTCCCGACCGGGGAGCTGTTTTTT.

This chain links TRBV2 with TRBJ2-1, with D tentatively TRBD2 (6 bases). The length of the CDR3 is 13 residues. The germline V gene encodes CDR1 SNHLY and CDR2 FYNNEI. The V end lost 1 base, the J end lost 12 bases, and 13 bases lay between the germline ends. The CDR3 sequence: CASSEGLLAPQFF. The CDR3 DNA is TGTGCCAGCAGTGAAGGTTTGCTAGCGCCGCAGTTCTTC.

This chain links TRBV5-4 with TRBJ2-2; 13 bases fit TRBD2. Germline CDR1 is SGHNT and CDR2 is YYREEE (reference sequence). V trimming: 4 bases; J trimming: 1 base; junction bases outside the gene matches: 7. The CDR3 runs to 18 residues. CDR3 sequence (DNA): TGTGCCAGCAGCCCTCGGACTAGCGGGGGCCTGAACACCGGGGAGCTGTTTTTT. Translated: CASSPRTSGGLNTGELFF.

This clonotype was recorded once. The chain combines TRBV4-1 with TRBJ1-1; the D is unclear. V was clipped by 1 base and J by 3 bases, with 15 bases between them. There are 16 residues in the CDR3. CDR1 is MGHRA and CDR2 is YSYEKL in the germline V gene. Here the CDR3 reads CASSQAPRETYTEAFF. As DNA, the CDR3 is TGCGCCAGCAGCCAAGCTCCCAGAGAGACTTACACTGAAGCTTTCTTT.

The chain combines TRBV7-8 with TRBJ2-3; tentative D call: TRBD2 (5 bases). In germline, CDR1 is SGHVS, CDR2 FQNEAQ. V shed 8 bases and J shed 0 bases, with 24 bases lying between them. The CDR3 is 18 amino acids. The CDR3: CASVNMPGVGRSTDTQYF. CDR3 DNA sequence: TGTGCCAGCGTTAATATGCCCGGGGTCGGGCGTAGCACAGATACGCAGTATTTT.

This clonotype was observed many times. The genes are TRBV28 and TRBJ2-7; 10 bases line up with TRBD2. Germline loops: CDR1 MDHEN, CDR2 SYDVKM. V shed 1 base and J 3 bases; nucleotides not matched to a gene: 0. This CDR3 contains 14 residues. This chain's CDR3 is CASSLSSGSYEQYF. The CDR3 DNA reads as TGTGCCAGCAGTTTATCTAGCGGGAGCTACGAGCAGTACTTC.

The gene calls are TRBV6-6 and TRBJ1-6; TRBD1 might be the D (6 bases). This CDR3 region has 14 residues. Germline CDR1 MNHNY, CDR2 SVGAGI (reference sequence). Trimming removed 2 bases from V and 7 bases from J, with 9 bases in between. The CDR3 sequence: CASSYDTGNSPLHF. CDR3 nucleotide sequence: TGTGCCAGCAGTTACGATACAGGGAATTCACCCCTCCACTTT.

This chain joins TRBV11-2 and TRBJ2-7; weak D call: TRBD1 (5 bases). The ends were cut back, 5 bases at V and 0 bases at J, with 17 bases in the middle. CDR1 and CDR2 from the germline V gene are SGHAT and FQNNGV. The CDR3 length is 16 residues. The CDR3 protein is CASSAWAGISSYEQYF. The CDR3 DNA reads TGTGCCAGCAGCGCCTGGGCAGGGATTAGCTCCTACGAGCAGTACTTC. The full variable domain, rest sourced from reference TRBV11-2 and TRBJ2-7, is EAGVAQSPRYKIIEKRQSVAFWCNPISGHATLYWYQQILGQGPKLLIQFQNNGVVDDSQLPKDRFSAERLKGVDSTLKIQPAKLEDSAVYLCASSAWAGISSYEQYFGPGTRLTVT.

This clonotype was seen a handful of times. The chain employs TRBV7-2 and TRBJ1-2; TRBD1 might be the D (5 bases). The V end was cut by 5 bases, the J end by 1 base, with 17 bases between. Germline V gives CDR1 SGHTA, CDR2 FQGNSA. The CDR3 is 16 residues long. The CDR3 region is CASSRAVRTLNYGYTF. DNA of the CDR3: TGTGCCAGCAGCCGGGCGGTGCGGACACTTAACTATGGCTACACCTTC.

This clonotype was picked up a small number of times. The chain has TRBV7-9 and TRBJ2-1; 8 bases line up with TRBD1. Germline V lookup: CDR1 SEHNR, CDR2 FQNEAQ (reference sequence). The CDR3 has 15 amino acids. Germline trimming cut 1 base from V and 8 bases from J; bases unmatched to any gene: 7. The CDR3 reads CASSLGQGPSDEQFF. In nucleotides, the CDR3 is TGTGCCAGCAGCTTAGGACAGGGGCCCTCCGATGAGCAGTTCTTC.

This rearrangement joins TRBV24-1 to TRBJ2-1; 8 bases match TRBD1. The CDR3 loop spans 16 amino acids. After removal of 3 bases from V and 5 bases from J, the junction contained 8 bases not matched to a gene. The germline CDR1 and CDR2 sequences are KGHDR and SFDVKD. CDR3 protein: CATSDRTGTYHNEQFF. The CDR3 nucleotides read TGTGCCACCAGTGATCGGACAGGGACGTACCACAATGAGCAGTTCTTC.

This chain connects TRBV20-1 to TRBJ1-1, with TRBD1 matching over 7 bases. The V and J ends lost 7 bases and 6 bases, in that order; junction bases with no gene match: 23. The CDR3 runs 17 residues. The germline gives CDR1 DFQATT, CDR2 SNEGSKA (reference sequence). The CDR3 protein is CSDRGWAGGDMRSEAFF. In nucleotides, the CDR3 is TGCAGTGATAGGGGTTGGGCAGGGGGAGACATGCGTTCTGAAGCTTTCTTT.

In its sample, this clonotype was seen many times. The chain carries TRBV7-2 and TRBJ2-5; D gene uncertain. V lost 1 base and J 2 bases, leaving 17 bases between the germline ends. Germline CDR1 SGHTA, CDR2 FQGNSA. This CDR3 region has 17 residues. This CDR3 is CASSLVTLPVSQETQYF. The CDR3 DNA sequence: TGTGCCAGCAGCTTAGTAACCCTTCCCGTCAGTCAAGAGACCCAGTACTTC.

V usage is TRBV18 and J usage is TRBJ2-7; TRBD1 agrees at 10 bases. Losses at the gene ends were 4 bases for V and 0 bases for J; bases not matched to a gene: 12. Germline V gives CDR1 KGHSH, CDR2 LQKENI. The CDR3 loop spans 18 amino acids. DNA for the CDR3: TGTGCCAGCTCACGTCCGGGACAGGGGACGAAGTCCTCCTACGAGCAGTACTTC. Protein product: CASSRPGQGTKSSYEQYF.

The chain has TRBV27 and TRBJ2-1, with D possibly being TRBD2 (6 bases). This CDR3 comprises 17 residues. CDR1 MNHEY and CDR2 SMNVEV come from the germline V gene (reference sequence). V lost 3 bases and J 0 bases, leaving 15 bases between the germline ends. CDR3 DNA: TGTGCCAGCAGTTTGGTGGGGTTAGCGGACTCCTACAATGAGCAGTTCTTC. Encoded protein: CASSLVGLADSYNEQFF.

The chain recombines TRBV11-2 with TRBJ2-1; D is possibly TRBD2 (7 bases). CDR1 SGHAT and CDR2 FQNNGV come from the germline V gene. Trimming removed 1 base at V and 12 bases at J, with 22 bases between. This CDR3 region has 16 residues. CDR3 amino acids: CASSLGRTGGGYVQFF. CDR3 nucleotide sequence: TGTGCCAGCAGCTTAGGGCGTACTGGCGGGGGCTACGTGCAGTTCTTC.

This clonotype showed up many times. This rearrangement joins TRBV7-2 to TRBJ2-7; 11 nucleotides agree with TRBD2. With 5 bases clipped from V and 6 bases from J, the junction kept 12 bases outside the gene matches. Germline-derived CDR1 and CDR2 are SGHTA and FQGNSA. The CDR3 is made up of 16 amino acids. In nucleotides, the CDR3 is TGTGCCAGCAGCCTACGACTAGCGGGATTAGTGCGCGAGCAGTACTTC. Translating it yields CASSLRLAGLVREQYF.

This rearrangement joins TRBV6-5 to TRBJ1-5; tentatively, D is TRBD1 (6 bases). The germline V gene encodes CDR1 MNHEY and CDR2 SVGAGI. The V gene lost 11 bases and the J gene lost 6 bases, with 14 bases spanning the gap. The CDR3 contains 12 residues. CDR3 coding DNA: TGTGCCGGCAAAACAGGGCGTCAGCCCCAGCATTTT. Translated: CAGKTGRQPQHF.

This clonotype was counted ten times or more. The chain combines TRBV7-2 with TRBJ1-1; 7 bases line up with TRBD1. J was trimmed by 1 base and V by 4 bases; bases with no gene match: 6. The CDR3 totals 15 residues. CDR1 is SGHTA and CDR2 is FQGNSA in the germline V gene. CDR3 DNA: TGTGCCAGCAGCTACCGCCGGGACAGGAACACTGAAGCTTTCTTT. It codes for CASSYRRDRNTEAFF.

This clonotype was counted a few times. CDR3 sequence reads: CASLRRDTDTQYF. Written as DNA, the CDR3 is TGTGCCAGCCTTCGGAGAGACACAGATACGCAGTATTTT. The chain joins TRBV6-2 or TRBV6-3 to TRBJ2-3; D unresolved. This CDR3 has 13 amino acids. Germline assignment: CDR1 MNHEY and CDR2 SVGEGT. The ends were cut back, 8 bases at V and 2 bases at J, with 11 bases in the middle.